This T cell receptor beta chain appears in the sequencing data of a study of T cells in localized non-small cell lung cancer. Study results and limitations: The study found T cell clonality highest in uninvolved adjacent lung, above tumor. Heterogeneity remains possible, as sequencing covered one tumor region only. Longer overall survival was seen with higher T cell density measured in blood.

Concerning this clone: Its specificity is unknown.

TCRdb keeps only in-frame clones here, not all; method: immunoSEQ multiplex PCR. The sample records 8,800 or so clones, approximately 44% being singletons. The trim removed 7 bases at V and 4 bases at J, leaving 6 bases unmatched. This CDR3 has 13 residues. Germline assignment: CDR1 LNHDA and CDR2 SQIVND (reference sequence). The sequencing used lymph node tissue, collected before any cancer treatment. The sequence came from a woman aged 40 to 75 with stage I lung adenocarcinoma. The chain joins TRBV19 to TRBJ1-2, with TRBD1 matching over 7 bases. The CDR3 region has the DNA TGTGCCAGTACGACAGGGCGAAGCTATGGCTACACCTTC. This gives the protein CASTTGRSYGYTF.